Following are 8 T cell receptor beta chains from one sample sequenced in a study of cytomegalovirus exposure and HLA in healthy donors. The PCR had 60 Vbeta and 13 Jbeta primers. Sequencing was performed with immunoSEQ multiplex PCR; in TCRdb, only in-frame clones are kept and a portion is missing. Here the sample table reports about 79,000 clones. The sample consisted of PBMCs. These receptors originate from a man aged 30 to 45 in good health and CMV-seronegative.

V gene TRBV5-1 combines with J gene TRBJ2-5; D is possibly TRBD2 (6 bases). The CDR3 has 15 amino acids. The V end lost 4 bases, the J end lost 1 base, and 14 bases lay between the germline ends. Per germline, CDR1 SGHRS and CDR2 YFSETQ. CDR3 sequence (DNA): TGCGCCAGCAGCACCGGACGGAGGGGCCAAGAGACCCAGTACTTC. It yields the protein CASSTGRRGQETQYF.

The rearrangement uses TRBV5-1 and TRBJ2-6, with D possibly matching TRBD2 (5 bases). The CDR3 contains 15 residues. CDR1 SGHRS and CDR2 YFSETQ come from the germline V gene. The V and J ends lost 2 bases and 3 bases respectively, with 9 bases between them. This chain's CDR3 is CASSFSGIGANVLTF. The CDR3 DNA follows: TGCGCCAGCAGCTTCTCGGGAATTGGGGCCAACGTCCTGACTTTC.

This rearrangement joins TRBV9 to TRBJ2-1; possibly TRBD1 for D (6 bases). V lost 4 bases and J lost 5, with 19 bases in between. There are 16 residues in the CDR3. Germline CDR1 and CDR2: SGDLS and YYNGEE. CDR3 in DNA: TGTGCCAGCAGCAGAACCCCCCTGGGGGCGGACAATGAGCAGTTCTTC. It yields the protein CASSRTPLGADNEQFF.

The genes are TRBV18 and TRBJ2-3; 9 nucleotides align to TRBD1. The CDR3 runs 16 residues. CDR1 is KGHSH, CDR2 LQKENI, per germline. V lost 1 base to trimming and J lost 5 bases; unmatched junction nucleotides: 7. The CDR3 nucleotides are TGTGCCAGCTCACCACAAAGGGACAGGGTTGGAGATACGCAGTATTTT. Its protein product is CASSPQRDRVGDTQYF.

The gene calls are TRBV5-6 and TRBJ2-7; D unclear. The CDR3 is 16 residues long. The ends were cut back, 0 bases at V and 0 bases at J, with 13 bases in the middle. Germline lookup yields CDR1 SGHDT and CDR2 YYEEEE. The CDR3: CASSLAFSRSSYEQYF. As DNA, the CDR3 is TGTGCCAGCAGCTTGGCCTTCTCGAGATCCTCCTACGAGCAGTACTTC.

The rearrangement links TRBV7-3 to TRBJ2-3, with 12 bases fitting TRBD2. V lost 3 bases and J lost 3; bases outside the gene matches: 1. Germline assignment: CDR1 SGHTA and CDR2 FQGTGA. The CDR3 consists of 15 residues. The CDR3 coding sequence is TGTGCCAGCAGCTTCGGACTAGCGGGAACAGATACGCAGTATTTT. Protein product: CASSFGLAGTDTQYF.

The chain carries TRBV15 and TRBJ1-4; tentatively, D is TRBD1 (6 bases). Trimming took off 5 bases at V and 7 bases at J, with 17 bases between the two ends. Germline-derived CDR1 and CDR2 are LNHNV and YYDKDF (reference sequence). The length of the CDR3 is 15 residues. CDR3 in DNA: TGTGCCACCAGCTCCCCTGGTGCAGGGGCTGAAAAACTGTTTTTT. Translating it yields CATSSPGAGAEKLFF.

The J gene is TRBJ2-5, the V gene TRBV4-3; D is perhaps TRBD1 (5 bases). V dropped 0 bases and J dropped 0 bases, with 14 bases sitting between them. The CDR3 has 17 amino acids. The germline gives CDR1 LGHNA, CDR2 YSLEER. The CDR3, as DNA: TGCGCCAGCAGCCAAGATATGATCCCAGGGTACCAAGAGACCCAGTACTTC. It specifies CASSQDMIPGYQETQYF.